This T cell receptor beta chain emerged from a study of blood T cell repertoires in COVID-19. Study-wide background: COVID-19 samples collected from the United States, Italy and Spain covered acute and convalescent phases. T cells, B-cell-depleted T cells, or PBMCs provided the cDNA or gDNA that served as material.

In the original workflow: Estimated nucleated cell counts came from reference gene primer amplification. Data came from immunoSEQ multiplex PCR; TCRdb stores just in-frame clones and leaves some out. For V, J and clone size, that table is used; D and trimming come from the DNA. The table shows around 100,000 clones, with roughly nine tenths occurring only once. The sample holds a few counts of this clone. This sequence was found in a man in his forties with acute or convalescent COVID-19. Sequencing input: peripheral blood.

The CDR3 coding sequence is TGTGCCAGCAGTGAAGCGTACCGTCGGGGGCCCCTCCACTTT. Encoded protein: CASSEAYRRGPLHF. The chain is built from TRBV6-1 and TRBJ1-6, with D possibly being TRBD1 (5 bases). CDR3 size: 14 residues. Germline CDR1 MNHNS, CDR2 SASEGT. The ends were cut back, 0 bases at V and 13 bases at J, with 13 bases in the middle.